The entry below describes one T cell receptor beta chain. The data were obtained in a study of blood T cell repertoires in COVID-19. Study background: From the United States, Italy and Spain came samples of acute and convalescent COVID-19.

Original processing methods: Amplification with reference gene primers provided the estimates of nucleated cell counts. The repertoire was sequenced with immunoSEQ multiplex PCR; TCRdb's copy has only in-frame clones and lacks some. Clonal size and the V and J genes are those of that table, whereas D and trimming came from the DNA. The table shows tens of thousands of clones, with 88% occurring only once. The V gene lost 11 bases and the J gene lost 6 bases, with 17 bases spanning the gap. There are 12 residues in the CDR3. Germline assignment: CDR1 MNHEY and CDR2 SVGAGI. The receptor comes from a human donor in a cohort sampled during active COVID-19. Sequencing was done on a sample of peripheral blood. The genes are TRBV6-5 and TRBJ2-7, with D perhaps matching TRBD2 (6 bases). The CDR3 DNA reads TGTGCCGGAGGGGCCCCAGGGTCCGAGCAGTACTTC. It encodes CAGGAPGSEQYF.